The 2 T cell receptor beta chains listed next were all sequenced from one sample in a study of T-cell memory formation after mild COVID-19. MiXCR, run by TCRdb on the 5' RACE reads, gives a single entry per CDR3 protein. The sample holds 400,000 or so distinct CDR3 sequences, more than 20% seen once. The specimen sequenced was PBMCs or a T cell subset sorted from them (not recorded which). These receptor sequences come from an adult woman who had mild COVID-19 (a few samples of this study predate the infection). Cell type and time point are not known.

This chain links TRBV15 with TRBJ1-1; 10 bases line up with TRBD1. The CDR3 extends over 17 amino acids. Germline V CDR1 and CDR2: LNHNV, YYDKDF (reference sequence). V lost 0 bases to trimming and J lost 7 bases; unmatched junction nucleotides: 11. The CDR3 coding sequence is TGTGCCACCAGCAGAGAACGACCGGGACAGGGGCGAGTTGAAGCTTTCTTT. It codes for CATSRERPGQGRVEAFF.

The rearrangement joins TRBV10-3 to TRBJ2-2, with D possibly matching TRBD2 (6 bases). V was shortened by 11 bases and J by 2 bases, with 15 bases between the two germline ends. The germline V gene encodes CDR1 ENHRY and CDR2 SYGVKD. The CDR3 is 14 residues long. CDR3 bases: TGTGCCTCTCGGGACTGGGAAAACACCGGGGAGCTGTTTTTT. Translation: CASRDWENTGELFF.